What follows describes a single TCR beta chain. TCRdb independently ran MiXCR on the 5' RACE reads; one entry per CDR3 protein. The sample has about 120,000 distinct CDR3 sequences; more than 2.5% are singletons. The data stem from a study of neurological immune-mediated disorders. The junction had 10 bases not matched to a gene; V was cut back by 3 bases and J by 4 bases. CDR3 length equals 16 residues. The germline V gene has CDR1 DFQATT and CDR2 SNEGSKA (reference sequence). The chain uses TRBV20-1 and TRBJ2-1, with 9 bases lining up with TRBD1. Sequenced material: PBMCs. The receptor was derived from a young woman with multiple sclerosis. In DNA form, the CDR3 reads TGCAGTGCTAGCGTCGTCGGGACAGGGAGTTACAATGAGCAGTTCTTC. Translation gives CSASVVGTGSYNEQFF.